The present T cell receptor (beta chain) was sequenced within a study of blood T cell repertoires in COVID-19. Study-level background: T cells, B-cell-depleted T cells, or PBMCs provided the cDNA or gDNA that served as material.

Methods used by the authors: Scientists estimated how many nucleated cells there were by amplifying reference gene primers. The repertoire was sequenced with immunoSEQ multiplex PCR; TCRdb's copy has only in-frame clones and lacks some. From that table come the V and J calls and clone size; the DNA was used to work out D and trimming. The table lists around 200,000 clones, 90% of them singletons. This CDR3 region has 16 residues. Germline V CDR1 and CDR2: KGHSH, LQKENI. After removal of 1 base from V and 6 bases from J, the junction contained 7 bases not matched to a gene. The sequence was collected from a man aged 50 to 60 with acute or convalescent COVID-19. This sequence joins TRBV18 and TRBJ2-7; TRBD2 matches at 12 bases. The sample taken for sequencing was peripheral blood. CDR3 in amino acids: CASSPLLAGGPGEQYV. The CDR3 DNA follows: TGTGCCAGCTCACCACTGCTAGCGGGGGGGCCAGGCGAGCAGTACGTC.